The present T cell receptor (beta chain) was sequenced within a study of early T cells in non-severe SARS-CoV-2 infection. As part of library construction, unique molecular identifiers were attached to individual cDNA molecules. TCRdb independently ran MiXCR on the 5' RACE reads; one entry per CDR3 protein. Of about 64,000 distinct CDR3 sequences in the sample, 4% to 5.5% were seen once. The germline CDR1 and CDR2 sequences are WNHNN and SYGVQD (reference sequence). The length of the CDR3 is 13 residues. V lost 0 bases to trimming and J lost 3 bases, with 6 bases between them. This clonotype occurred many times.

This clonotype was sampled from an adult who was a healthcare worker with PCR-confirmed SARS-CoV-2 infection or an uninfected control (not recorded which). Sequencing input: whole blood. The chain is built from TRBV10-1 and TRBJ2-7; D gene uncertain. The CDR3 bases are TGCGCCAGCAGTGAGTCTGGAGACTACGAGCAGTACTTC. This translates into CASSESGDYEQYF.